The sequence of this TCR beta chain was determined in a study of blood T cells in healthy people across ages. The sample holds a few counts of this clonotype. The CDR3 runs 11 residues. Trimming cost V 6 bases and J 8 bases, with 9 bases left between them. Germline CDR1 MNHEY, CDR2 SVGAGI. A sample-barcoded 5' primer and a J-beta primer mix were used in a second PCR of about 7 to 12 cycles. Using its own MiXCR run on the 5' RACE reads, TCRdb lists one record per CDR3 protein. The data contain 1.5 million to 2 million distinct CDR3 sequences, 28% of them seen just once; the ten biggest clones take up roughly 8%.

The V gene is TRBV6-5, the J gene TRBJ2-3, with TRBD2 as a possible D gene (6 bases). This TCR was recovered from a woman aged 30 to 39 in good health. Specimen: blood. CDR3 sequence: CASSRAGTQYF. The DNA of the CDR3 is TGTGCCAGCAGCCGAGCGGGTACGCAGTATTTT.